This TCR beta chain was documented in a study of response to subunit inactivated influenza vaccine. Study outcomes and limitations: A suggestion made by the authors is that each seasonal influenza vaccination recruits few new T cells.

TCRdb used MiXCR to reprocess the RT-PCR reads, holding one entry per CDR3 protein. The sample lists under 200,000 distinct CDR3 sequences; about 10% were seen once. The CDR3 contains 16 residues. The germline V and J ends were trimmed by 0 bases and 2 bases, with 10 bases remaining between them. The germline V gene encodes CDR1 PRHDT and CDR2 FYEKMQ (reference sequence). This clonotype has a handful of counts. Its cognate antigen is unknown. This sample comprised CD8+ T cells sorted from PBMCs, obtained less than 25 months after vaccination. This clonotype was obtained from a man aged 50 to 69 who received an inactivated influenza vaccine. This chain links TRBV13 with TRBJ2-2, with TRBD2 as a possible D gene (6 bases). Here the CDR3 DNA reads TGTGCCAGCAGCTTAGGGACTAGATACAACACCGGGGAGCTGTTTTTT. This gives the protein CASSLGTRYNTGELFF.